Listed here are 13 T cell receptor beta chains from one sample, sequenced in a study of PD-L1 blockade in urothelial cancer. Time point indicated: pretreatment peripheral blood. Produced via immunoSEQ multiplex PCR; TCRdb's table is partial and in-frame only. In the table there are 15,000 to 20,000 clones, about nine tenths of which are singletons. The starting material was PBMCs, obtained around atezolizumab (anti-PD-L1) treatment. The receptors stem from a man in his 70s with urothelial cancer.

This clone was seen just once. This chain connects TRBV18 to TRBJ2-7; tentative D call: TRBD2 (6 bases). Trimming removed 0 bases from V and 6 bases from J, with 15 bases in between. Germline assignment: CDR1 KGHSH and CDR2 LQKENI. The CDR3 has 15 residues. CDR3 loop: CASSPPDRDWGEQYF. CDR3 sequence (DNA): TGTGCCAGCTCACCACCGGATCGGGACTGGGGCGAGCAGTACTTC.

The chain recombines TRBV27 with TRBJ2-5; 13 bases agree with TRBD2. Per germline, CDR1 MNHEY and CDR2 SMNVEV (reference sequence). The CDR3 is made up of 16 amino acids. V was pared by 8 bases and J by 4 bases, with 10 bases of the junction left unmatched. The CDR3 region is CASGRLAGGTRETQYF. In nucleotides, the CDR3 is TGTGCCAGCGGGCGACTAGCGGGGGGCACCCGAGAGACCCAGTACTTC.

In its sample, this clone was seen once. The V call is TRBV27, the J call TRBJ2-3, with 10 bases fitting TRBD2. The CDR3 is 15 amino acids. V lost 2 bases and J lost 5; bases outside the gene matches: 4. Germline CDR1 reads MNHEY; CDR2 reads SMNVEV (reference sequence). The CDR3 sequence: CASSLSGGAGDTQYF. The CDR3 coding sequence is TGTGCCAGCAGTTTAAGCGGGGGGGCTGGAGATACGCAGTATTTT.

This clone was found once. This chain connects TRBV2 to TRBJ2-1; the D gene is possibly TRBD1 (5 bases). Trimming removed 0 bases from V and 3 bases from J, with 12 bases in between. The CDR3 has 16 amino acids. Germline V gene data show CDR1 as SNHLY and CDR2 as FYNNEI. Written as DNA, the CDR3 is TGTGCCAGCAGTGAAGCGTCGTGGGGCTTCTACAATGAGCAGTTCTTC. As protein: CASSEASWGFYNEQFF.

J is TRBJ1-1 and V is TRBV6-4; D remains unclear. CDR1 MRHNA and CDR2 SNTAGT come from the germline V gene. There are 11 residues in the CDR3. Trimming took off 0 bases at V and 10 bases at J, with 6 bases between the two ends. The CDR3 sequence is CASSDSSGAFF. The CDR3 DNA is TGTGCCAGCAGTGACTCTTCAGGAGCTTTCTTT.

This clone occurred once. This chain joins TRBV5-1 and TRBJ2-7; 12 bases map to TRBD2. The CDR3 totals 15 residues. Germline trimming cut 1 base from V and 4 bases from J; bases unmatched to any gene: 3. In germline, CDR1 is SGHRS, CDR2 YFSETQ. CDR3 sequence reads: CASSLSLAGGYEQYF. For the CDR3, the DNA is TGCGCCAGCAGCTTGTCACTAGCGGGGGGATACGAGCAGTACTTC.

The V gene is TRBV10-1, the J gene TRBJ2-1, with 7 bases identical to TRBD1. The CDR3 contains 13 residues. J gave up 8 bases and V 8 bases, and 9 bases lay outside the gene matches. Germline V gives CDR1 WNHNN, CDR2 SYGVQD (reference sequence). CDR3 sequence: CASSGGTRDEQFF. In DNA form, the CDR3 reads TGCGCCAGCTCAGGGGGTACCCGAGATGAGCAGTTCTTC.

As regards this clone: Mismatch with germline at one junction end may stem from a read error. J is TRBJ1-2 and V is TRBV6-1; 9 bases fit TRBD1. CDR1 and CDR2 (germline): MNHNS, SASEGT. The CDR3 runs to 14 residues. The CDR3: CASRKDRGIYGHTF. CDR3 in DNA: TGTGCCAGCAGGAAGGACAGGGGCATCTATGGCCACACCTTC.

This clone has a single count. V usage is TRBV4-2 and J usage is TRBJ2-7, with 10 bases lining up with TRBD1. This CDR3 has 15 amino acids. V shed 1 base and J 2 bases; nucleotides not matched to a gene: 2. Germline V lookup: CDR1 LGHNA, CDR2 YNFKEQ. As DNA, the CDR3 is TGTGCCAGCAGCCAAGGGACAGGGGGGGCCTACGAGCAGTACTTC. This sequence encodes CASSQGTGGAYEQYF.

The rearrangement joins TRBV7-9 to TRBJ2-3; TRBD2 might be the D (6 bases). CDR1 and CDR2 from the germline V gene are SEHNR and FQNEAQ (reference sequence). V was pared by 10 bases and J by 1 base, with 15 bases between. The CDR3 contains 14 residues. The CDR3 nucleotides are TGTGCCACAACTGGCGGGGTCCGCACAGATACGCAGTATTTT. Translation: CATTGGVRTDTQYF.

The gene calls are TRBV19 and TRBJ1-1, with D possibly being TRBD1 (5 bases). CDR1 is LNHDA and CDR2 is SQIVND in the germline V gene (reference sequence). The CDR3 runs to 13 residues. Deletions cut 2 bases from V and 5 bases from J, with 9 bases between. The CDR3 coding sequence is TGTGCCAGTAGTATATTTGGGGGGACTGAAGCTTTCTTT. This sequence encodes CASSIFGGTEAFF.

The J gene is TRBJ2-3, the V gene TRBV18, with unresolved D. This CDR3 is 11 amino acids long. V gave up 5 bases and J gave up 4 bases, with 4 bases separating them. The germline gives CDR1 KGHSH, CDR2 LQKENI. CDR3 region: CASSSADTQYF. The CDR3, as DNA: TGTGCCAGCTCATCGGCAGATACGCAGTATTTT.

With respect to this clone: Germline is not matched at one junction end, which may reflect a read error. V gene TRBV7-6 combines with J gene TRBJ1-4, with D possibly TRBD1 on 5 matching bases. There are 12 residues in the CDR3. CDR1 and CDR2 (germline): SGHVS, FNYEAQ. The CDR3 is CASSLADSKLFF. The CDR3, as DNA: TGTGCCAGCAGCCTAGCCGACAGTAAACTGTTTTTT.